The 5 T cell receptor beta chains presented below share a single source sample, sequenced in a study of cytomegalovirus exposure and HLA in healthy donors. Primers included in the PCR were 60 Vbeta and 13 Jbeta primers. TCRdb keeps only in-frame clones here, not all; method: immunoSEQ multiplex PCR. The sample has 160,000 or so clones; roughly 80% are singletons. The sample taken for sequencing was PBMCs. Every receptor here comes from a male donor in good health and CMV-seronegative.

V and J are TRBV6-5 and TRBJ2-7; 12 nucleotides line up with TRBD2. The CDR3 covers 15 residues. V shed 6 bases and J 0 bases; nucleotides not matched to a gene: 3. The germline gives CDR1 MNHEY, CDR2 SVGAGI. The CDR3 DNA is TGTGCCAGCAGCCCGACTAGCGGGAGCTCCTACGAGCAGTACTTC. Translating it yields CASSPTSGSSYEQYF.

The rearrangement links TRBV7-2 to TRBJ2-1; 8 nucleotides align to TRBD2. The CDR3 loop spans 15 amino acids. With 1 base clipped from V and 15 bases from J, the junction kept 14 bases outside the gene matches. Germline lookup yields CDR1 SGHTA and CDR2 FQGNSA. This chain's CDR3 is CASSLVFRQAGVSFF. The DNA of the CDR3 is TGTGCCAGCAGCTTAGTCTTTCGTCAAGCGGGAGTTTCGTTCTTC. The variable domain in full, completed from reference TRBV7-2 and TRBJ2-1, reads GAGVSQSPSNKVTEKGKDVELRCDPISGHTALYWYRQSLGQGLEFLIYFQGNSAPDKSGLPSDRFSAERTGGSVSTLTIQRTQQEDSAVYLCASSLVFRQAGVSFFGPGTRLTVL.

This chain connects TRBV12-2 to TRBJ2-7; the DNA was not used to check the table's D call, TRBD1. TRBV12-2 is a pseudogene. This CDR3 comprises 21 residues. This CDR3 is CASPRLETNRPAIYLHTEQYF. CDR3 sequence (DNA): TGTGCAAGTCCGCGCTTAGAAACAAACAGGCCGGCTATTTATCTCCATACCGAGCAGTACTTC.

Only one count was recorded for this clone. V is TRBV7-9 and J is TRBJ2-5, with D perhaps TRBD2 (7 bases). The closer fit of TRBJ2-7 to the DNA end suggests the J call may be wrong. CDR1 and CDR2 from the germline V gene are SEHNR and FQNEAQ (reference sequence). The length of the CDR3 is 14 residues. CDR3 region: CASSLAGGPYEQYF. In DNA form, the CDR3 reads TGTGCCAGCAGCTTAGCGGGGGGGCCCTACGAGCAGTACTTC.

This chain uses TRBV6-1 with TRBJ1-2; D perhaps matches TRBD1 (6 bases). The CDR3 has 13 residues. The V end lost 6 bases, the J end lost 7 bases, and 15 bases lay between the germline ends. Per germline, CDR1 MNHNS and CDR2 SASEGT. Here the CDR3 reads CASRKQGEGGYTF. CDR3 in DNA: TGTGCCAGCAGAAAACAGGGTGAGGGTGGCTACACCTTC.